This T cell receptor beta chain comes out of a study of early stage breast cancer tumors. The CDR3 sequence is 14 residues long. CDR1 is LNHNV, CDR2 YYDKDF, per germline (reference sequence). The V gene end was trimmed by 5 bases and the J gene end by 6 bases; junction bases not matched to a gene: 7. Assay: immunoSEQ multiplex PCR; the TCRdb copy retains only in-frame clones and omits some. The repertoire holds fewer than 75,000 clones, with about three quarters as singletons. The sequence came from a person aged 25 to 45 with breast cancer. Sequencing used blood. The chain recombines TRBV15 with TRBJ2-7; TRBD2 matches at 10 bases. CDR3 loop: CATSRGLASSEQYF. As DNA, the CDR3 is TGTGCCACCAGCCGGGGACTAGCGTCAAGCGAGCAGTACTTC.